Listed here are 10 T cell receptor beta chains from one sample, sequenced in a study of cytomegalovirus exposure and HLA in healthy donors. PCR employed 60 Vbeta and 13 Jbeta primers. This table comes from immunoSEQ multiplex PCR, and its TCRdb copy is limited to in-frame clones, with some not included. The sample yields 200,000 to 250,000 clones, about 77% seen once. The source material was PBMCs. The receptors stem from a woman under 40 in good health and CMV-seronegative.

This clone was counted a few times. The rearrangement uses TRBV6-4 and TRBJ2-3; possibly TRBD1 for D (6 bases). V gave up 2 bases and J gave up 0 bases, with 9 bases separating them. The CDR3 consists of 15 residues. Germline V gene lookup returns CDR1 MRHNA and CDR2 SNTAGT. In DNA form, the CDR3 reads TGTGCCAGCAGTGACGGGACAACTAGCACAGATACGCAGTATTTT. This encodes CASSDGTTSTDTQYF.

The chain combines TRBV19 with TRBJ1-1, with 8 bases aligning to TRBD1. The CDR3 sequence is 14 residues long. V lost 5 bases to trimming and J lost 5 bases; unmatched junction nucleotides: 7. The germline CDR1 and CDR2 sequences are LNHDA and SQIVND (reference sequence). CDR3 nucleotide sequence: TGTGCCAGTAGTTCTCAGGGGGCAGGAACTGAAGCTTTCTTT. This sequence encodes CASSSQGAGTEAFF.

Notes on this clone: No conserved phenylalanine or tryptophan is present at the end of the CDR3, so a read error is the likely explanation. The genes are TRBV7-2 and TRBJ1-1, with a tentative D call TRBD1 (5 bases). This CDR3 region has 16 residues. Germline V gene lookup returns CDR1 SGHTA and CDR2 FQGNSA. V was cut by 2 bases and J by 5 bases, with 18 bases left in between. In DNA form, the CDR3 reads TGTGCCAGCAGCTTAAATATGGGGGGAGTACTTACTGAAGCTTTCCTT. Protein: CASSLNMGGVLTEAFL.

The CDR3 coding sequence is TGTGCCAGCAGTGAAGCGGAGACAGGCAATCAGCCCCAGCATTTT. Amino acid sequence: CASSEAETGNQPQHF. This sequence joins TRBV2 and TRBJ1-5; possible D gene TRBD1, 5 bases. CDR1 and CDR2 (germline): SNHLY, FYNNEI. The CDR3 sequence is 15 residues long. Trimming shortened V by 0 bases and J by 2 bases, and 8 bases separated the two germline ends.

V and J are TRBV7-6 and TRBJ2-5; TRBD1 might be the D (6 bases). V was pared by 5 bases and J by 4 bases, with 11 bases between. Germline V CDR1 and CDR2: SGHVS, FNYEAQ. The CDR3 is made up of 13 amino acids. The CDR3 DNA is TGTGCCAGCAGCGTACAGGGAATAGAGACCCAGTACTTC. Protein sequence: CASSVQGIETQYF.

The CDR3 loop reads CASSLAAAQETQYF. The CDR3 DNA sequence: TGTGCCAGTAGTTTAGCAGCAGCGCAAGAGACCCAGTACTTC. V is TRBV19 and J is TRBJ2-5; D not certain. V lost 5 bases to trimming and J lost 2 bases, with 12 bases between them. The length of the CDR3 is 14 residues. Germline lookup yields CDR1 LNHDA and CDR2 SQIVND (reference sequence).

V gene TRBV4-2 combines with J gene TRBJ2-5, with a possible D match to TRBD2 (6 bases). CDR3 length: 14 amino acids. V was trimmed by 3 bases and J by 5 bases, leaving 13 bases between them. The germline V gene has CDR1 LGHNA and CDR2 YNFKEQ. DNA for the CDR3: TGTGCCAGCAGCCAGGGGGGACGGGGGGAGACCCAGTACTTC. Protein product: CASSQGGRGETQYF.

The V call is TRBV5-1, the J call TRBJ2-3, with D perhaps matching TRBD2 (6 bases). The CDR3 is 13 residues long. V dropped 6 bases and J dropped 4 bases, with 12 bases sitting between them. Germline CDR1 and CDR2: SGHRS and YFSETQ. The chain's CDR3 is CASTNGTSDTQYF. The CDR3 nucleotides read TGCGCCAGCACCAACGGGACTTCAGATACGCAGTATTTT.

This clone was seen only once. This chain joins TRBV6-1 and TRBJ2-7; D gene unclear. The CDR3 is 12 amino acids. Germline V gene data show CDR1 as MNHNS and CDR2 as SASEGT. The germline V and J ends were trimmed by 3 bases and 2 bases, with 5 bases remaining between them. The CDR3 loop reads CASSEAAYEQYF. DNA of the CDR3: TGTGCCAGCAGTGAGGCCGCCTACGAGCAGTACTTC.

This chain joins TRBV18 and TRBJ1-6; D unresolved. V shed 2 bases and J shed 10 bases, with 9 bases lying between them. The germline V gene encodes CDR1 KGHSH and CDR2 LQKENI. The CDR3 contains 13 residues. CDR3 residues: CASSPIGGSPLHF. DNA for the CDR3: TGTGCCAGCTCACCAATCGGAGGGTCACCCCTCCACTTT.